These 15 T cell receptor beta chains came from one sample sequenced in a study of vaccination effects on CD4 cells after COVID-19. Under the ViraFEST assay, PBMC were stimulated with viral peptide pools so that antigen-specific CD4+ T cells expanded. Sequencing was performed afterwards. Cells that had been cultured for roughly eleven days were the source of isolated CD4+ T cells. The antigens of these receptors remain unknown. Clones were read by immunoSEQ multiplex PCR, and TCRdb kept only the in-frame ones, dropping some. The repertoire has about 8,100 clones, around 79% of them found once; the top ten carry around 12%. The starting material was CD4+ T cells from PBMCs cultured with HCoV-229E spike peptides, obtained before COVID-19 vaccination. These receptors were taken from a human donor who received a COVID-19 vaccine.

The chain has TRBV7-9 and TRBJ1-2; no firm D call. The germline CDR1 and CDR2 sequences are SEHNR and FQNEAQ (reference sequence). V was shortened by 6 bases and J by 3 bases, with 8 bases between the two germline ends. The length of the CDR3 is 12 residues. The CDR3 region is CASSNLDYGYTF. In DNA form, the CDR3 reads TGTGCCAGCAGTAACCTAGACTATGGCTACACCTTC.

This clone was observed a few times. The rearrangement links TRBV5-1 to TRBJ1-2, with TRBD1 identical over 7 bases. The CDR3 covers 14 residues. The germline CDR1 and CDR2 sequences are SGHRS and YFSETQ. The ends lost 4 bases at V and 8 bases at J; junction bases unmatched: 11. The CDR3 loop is CASSPKGAGEGYTF. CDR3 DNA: TGCGCCAGCAGCCCCAAGGGGGCCGGAGAAGGCTACACCTTC.

The CDR3 DNA reads TGCGCCAGCAGCTTTACAGGGGAGCGAGCTGAAGCTTTCTTT. This codes for CASSFTGERAEAFF. The chain uses TRBV5-1 and TRBJ1-1; 7 bases are shared with TRBD1. The J segment lost 6 bases and the V segment lost 2 bases, leaving 7 bases of the junction unmatched. Germline V gene data show CDR1 as SGHRS and CDR2 as YFSETQ. This CDR3 comprises 14 residues.

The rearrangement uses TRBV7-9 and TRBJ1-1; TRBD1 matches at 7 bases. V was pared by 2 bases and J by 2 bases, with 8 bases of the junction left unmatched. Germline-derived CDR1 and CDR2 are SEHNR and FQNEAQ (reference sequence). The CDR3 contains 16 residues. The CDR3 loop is CASSLSTRTGNTEAFF. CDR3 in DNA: TGTGCCAGCAGCTTATCGACCCGGACAGGAAACACTGAAGCTTTCTTT.

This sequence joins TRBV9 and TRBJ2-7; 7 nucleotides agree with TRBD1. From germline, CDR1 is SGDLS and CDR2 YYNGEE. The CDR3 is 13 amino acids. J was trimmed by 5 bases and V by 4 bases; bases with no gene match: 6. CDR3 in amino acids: CASSSLTGNEQYF. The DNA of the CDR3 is TGTGCCAGCAGCTCGCTGACAGGGAACGAGCAGTACTTC.

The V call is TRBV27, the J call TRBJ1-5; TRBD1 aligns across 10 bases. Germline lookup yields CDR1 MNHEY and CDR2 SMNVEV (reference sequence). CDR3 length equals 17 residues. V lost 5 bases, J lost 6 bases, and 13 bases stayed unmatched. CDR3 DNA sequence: TGTGCCAGCAGTCAATCGAGGGGGACAGGGGTTAGTCAGCCCCAGCATTTT. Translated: CASSQSRGTGVSQPQHF.

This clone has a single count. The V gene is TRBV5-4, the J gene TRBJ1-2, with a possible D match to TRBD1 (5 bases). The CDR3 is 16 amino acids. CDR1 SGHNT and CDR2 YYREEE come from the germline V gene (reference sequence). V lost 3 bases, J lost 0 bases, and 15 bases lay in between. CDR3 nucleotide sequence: TGTGCCAGCAGCTATCAGGGTGTTTTCGCTAACTATGGCTACACCTTC. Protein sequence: CASSYQGVFANYGYTF.

DNA for the CDR3: TGTGCCAGCAGCTTGGGGACAGGGGAGAGCTATGGCTACACCTTC. It codes for CASSLGTGESYGYTF. This chain uses TRBV7-2 with TRBJ1-2; 10 nucleotides match TRBD1. Looked up from germline, CDR1 is SGHTA and CDR2 is FQGNSA. This CDR3 has 15 amino acids. The trim removed 3 bases at V and 4 bases at J, leaving 5 bases unmatched.

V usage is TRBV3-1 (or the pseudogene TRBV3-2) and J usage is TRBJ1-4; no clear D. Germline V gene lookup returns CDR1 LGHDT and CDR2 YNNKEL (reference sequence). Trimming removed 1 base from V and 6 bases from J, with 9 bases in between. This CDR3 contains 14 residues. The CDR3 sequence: CASSQGPLDEKLFF. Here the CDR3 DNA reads TGTGCCAGCAGCCAAGGACCCCTGGATGAAAAACTGTTTTTT.

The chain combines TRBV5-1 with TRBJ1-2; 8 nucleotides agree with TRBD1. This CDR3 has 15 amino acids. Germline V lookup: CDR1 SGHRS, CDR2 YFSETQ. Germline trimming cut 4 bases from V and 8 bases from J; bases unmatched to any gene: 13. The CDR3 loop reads CASSNLGQGARGYTF. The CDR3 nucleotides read TGCGCCAGCAGCAACTTGGGGCAGGGGGCTCGGGGCTACACCTTC.

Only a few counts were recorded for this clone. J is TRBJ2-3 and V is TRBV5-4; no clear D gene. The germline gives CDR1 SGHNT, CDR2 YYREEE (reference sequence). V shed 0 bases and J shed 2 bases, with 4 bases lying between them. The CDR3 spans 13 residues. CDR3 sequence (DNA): TGTGCCAGCAGCTTGGTTTACACAGATACGCAGTATTTT. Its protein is CASSLVYTDTQYF.

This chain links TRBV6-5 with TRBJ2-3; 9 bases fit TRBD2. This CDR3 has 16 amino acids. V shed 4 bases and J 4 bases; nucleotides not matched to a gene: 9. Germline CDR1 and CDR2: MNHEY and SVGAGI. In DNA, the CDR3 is TGTGCCAGCAGTTCATGGGCGGGAGGGCCGTCAGATACGCAGTATTTT. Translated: CASSSWAGGPSDTQYF.

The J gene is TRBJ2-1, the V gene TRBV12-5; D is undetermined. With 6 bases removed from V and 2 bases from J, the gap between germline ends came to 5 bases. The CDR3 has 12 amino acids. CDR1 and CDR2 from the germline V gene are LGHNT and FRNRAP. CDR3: CASGTTYNEQFF. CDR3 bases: TGTGCTAGTGGGACAACCTACAATGAGCAGTTCTTC.

DNA for the CDR3: TGTGCCACCAGCAGAGATCAAGGACAACCTGGGGCATCTACCGGGGAGCTGTTTTTT. This codes for CATSRDQGQPGASTGELFF. This chain uses TRBV15 with TRBJ2-2, with D possibly TRBD1 on 5 matching bases. CDR3 length: 19 residues. V lost 0 bases, J lost 5 bases, and 22 bases lay in between. The V gene's germline CDR1 is LNHNV and CDR2 YYDKDF (reference sequence).

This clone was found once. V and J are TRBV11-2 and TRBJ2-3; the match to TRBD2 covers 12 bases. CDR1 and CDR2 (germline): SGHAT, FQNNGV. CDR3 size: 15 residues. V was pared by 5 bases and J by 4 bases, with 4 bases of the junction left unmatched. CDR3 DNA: TGTGCCAGCAGCCCCCTAGCGGGAGGGGCAGATACGCAGTATTTT. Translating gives CASSPLAGGADTQYF.